The sequence of this T cell receptor beta chain was determined in a study of identical twins. Whole-study findings and limits: Twins' excess sharing was less marked for out-of-frame beta sequences.

Points on this clonotype: The target antigen is unknown.

Template switching added a universal primer site, and cDNA bore unique molecular identifiers. TCRdb recomputed calls from the 5' RACE reads with MiXCR, one row per CDR3 protein. The table has around 960,000 distinct CDR3 sequences, more than 9% seen once. The germline V gene has CDR1 SGHRS and CDR2 YFSETQ. The CDR3 covers 15 residues. V was clipped by 3 bases and J by 3 bases, with 12 bases between them. The same data also went into a second study, on yellow fever vaccine responses in identical twins.

This sequence was found in a woman younger than 30 in good health. The sequencing input was PBMCs. The chain recombines TRBV5-1 with TRBJ2-2; either TRBD1 or TRBD2 may fit D (7 bases each). The CDR3 DNA reads as TGCGCCAGCAGCTCGACAGGGAGGGACACCGGGGAGCTGTTTTTT. This encodes CASSSTGRDTGELFF. Combining the CDR3 with reference TRBV5-1 and TRBJ2-2 gives the whole variable domain KAGVTQTPRYLIKTRGQQVTLSCSPISGHRSVSWYQQTPGQGLQFLFEYFSETQRNKGNFPGRFSGRQFSNSRSEMNVSTLELGDSALYLCASSSTGRDTGELFFGEGSRLTVL.